Listed below are T cell receptor beta chains from one sample, sequenced in a study of OX40 agonist ivuxolimab in advanced cancers. Profiled with immunoSEQ multiplex PCR; TCRdb holds only in-frame clones, not every one. Among about 79,000 clones listed, approximately 94% were seen once. The specimen was CD4+ or CD8+ T cells sorted from blood, collected in a trial of the OX40 agonist ivuxolimab. These TCRs come from an adult with an advanced solid tumor such as melanoma, head and neck, liver or kidney cancer. The CDR3 runs from the conserved cysteine through the conserved F or W. D genes are given only for firm matches. Not every row has a clone size; where given, it reads once, few, many or a size class.

j_gene	d_gene	abundance	v_gene	CDR3aa	CDR3nt
TRBJ2-3	TRBD2	NA	TRBV7-9	CAVLGLAVLTGTDTQYF	TGTGCCGTCCTGGGTCTAGCGGTCCTCACGGGCACAGATACGCAGTATTTT
TRBJ2-7	TRBD2	NA	TRBV4-1	CASSQGRPGLAGEYEQYF	TGCGCCAGCAGCCAAGGACGCCCGGGACTAGCGGGTGAATACGAGCAGTACTTC
TRBJ1-6	NA	NA	TRBV6-5	CASSDRSSYNSPLHF	TGTGCCAGCAGCGATCGGAGCTCCTATAATTCACCCCTCCACTTT
TRBJ2-5	TRBD1	NA	TRBV7-9	CASSHGQGLETQYF	TGTGCCAGCAGCCACGGACAGGGGCTGGAGACCCAGTACTTC
TRBJ2-7	TRBD1	NA	TRBV6-5	CASSYRDRDLEQYF	TGTGCCAGCAGTTACCGGGACAGGGATCTCGAGCAGTACTTC
TRBJ2-2	NA	once	TRBV2	CASSVAGDTGELFF	TGTGCCAGCAGTGTTGCCGGGGACACCGGGGAGCTGTTTTTT
TRBJ2-5	NA	NA	TRBV9	CASSPYRDRETQYF	TGTGCCAGCAGCCCGTACAGGGACCGAGAGACCCAGTACTTC
TRBJ2-1	TRBD2	NA	TRBV28	CASSLVTSGRAYEQFF	TGTGCCAGCAGTTTAGTGACTAGCGGGAGGGCGTATGAGCAGTTCTTC
TRBJ2-3	TRBD1	NA	TRBV27	CASSLSQGATDTQYF	TGTGCCAGCAGTTTATCTCAGGGGGCCACAGATACGCAGTATTTT
TRBJ2-3	TRBD2	NA	TRBV15	CATSKLIGIAGADTQYF	TGTGCCACCAGCAAGTTAATCGGAATAGCGGGGGCAGATACGCAGTATTTT
TRBJ1-2	NA	NA	TRBV6-5	CASSYTGNYGYTF	TGTGCCAGCAGTTACACAGGGAACTATGGCTACACCTTC
TRBJ1-1	TRBD1	NA	TRBV19	CASSMTGVGTEAFF	TGTGCCAGTAGTATGACAGGGGTGGGCACTGAAGCTTTCTTT
TRBJ1-1	TRBD1	NA	TRBV11-2	CASTNRGPLVYTEAFF	TGTGCCAGTACCAACAGGGGGCCATTAGTATACACTGAAGCTTTCTTT
TRBJ2-2	NA	NA	TRBV7-2	CASSPEGWGTGELFF	TGTGCCAGCAGCCCGGAGGGATGGGGCACCGGGGAGCTGTTTTTT
TRBJ2-1	NA	NA	TRBV9	CASSGPGAPGYNEQFF	TGTGCCAGCAGCGGGCCCGGGGCCCCGGGGTACAATGAGCAGTTCTTC
TRBJ2-1	NA	NA	TRBV13	CASSWSGVEQFF	TGTGCCAGCAGCTGGTCGGGGGTAGAGCAGTTCTTC
TRBJ2-3	NA	once	TRBV4-2	CASSWATDTQYF	TGTGCCAGCAGTTGGGCTACAGATACGCAGTATTTT